This TCR beta chain was found in a study of blood T cell repertoires in COVID-19. Study details: Italy, Spain and the United States were the sources of the convalescent and acute COVID-19 samples.

Germline values: CDR1 SGHRS, CDR2 YFSETQ. J gave up 0 bases and V 2 bases, and 17 bases lay outside the gene matches. The CDR3 extends over 21 amino acids. Original handling: Amplifying reference gene primers gave estimates of nucleated cell counts. Only in-frame clones appear in the TCRdb table, and some are missing; sequencing was by immunoSEQ multiplex PCR. V, J and clone size are taken as reported in that table, and D and trimming were inferred from the DNA itself. This table has about 120,000 clones, 78% appearing once. This clone was observed a single time. Sequenced: peripheral blood. The rearrangement uses TRBV5-1 and TRBJ2-2, with 9 bases lining up with TRBD1. This receptor was obtained from a man between 65 and 80 years old with acute or convalescent COVID-19. The CDR3 region has the DNA TGCGCCAGCAGCTTCTTAGGGGTGGCCACAGGGGGCGGTTCGAACACCGGGGAGCTGTTTTTT. As protein: CASSFLGVATGGGSNTGELFF.